Listed below are T cell receptor beta chains from one sample, sequenced in a study of beta chain features in type 1 diabetes. The method was immunoSEQ multiplex PCR; TCRdb's version includes in-frame clones alone and lacks a portion of them. The data hold some 240,000 clones, with approximately 16% observed a single time. The sample comprised naive CD4+ T cells from blood. The receptor set was obtained from a young man with type 1 diabetes. The CDR3 runs from the conserved cysteine through the conserved F or W. The D gene is left open where the match is weak. Clone size is given for some rows only: seen once, a few or many times, or a class if the clone is expanded.

few	TRBV15	TRBD1	TRBJ1-4	CATSNRTGIGEKLFF	TGTGCCACCAGCAACCGGACAGGGATTGGTGAAAAACTGTTTTTT
NA	TRBV13	NA	TRBJ2-3	CASSLDPRGDTQYF	TGTGCCAGCAGCCTCGACCCCAGGGGAGATACGCAGTATTTT
NA	TRBV4-2	TRBD2	TRBJ2-3	CASSPSGRTSGSTDTQYF	TGTGCCAGCAGCCCTAGCGGGAGGACCTCGGGTAGCACAGATACGCAGTATTTT
few	TRBV7-2	TRBD2	TRBJ2-7	CASSVSGGLAGGSYEQYF	TGTGCCAGCAGCGTAAGTGGGGGCCTAGCGGGCGGATCCTACGAGCAGTACTTC
NA	TRBV7-9	NA	TRBJ2-3	CASSLERLIGYTDTQYF	TGTGCCAGCAGCTTGGAGCGCTTGATCGGCTACACAGATACGCAGTATTTT
few	TRBV30	NA	TRBJ2-3	CAWSVTQGTQYF	TGTGCCTGGAGTGTAACCCAGGGCACGCAGTATTTT
few	TRBV4-2	NA	TRBJ2-1	CASSRQGPSSYNEQFF	TGTGCCAGCAGCCGGCAGGGCCCTAGCTCCTACAATGAGCAGTTCTTC
few	TRBV19	NA	TRBJ2-3	CASKVGANEDTQYF	TGTGCCAGTAAGGTAGGCGCGAACGAAGATACGCAGTATTTT
NA	TRBV19	TRBD2	TRBJ2-5	CASTDSGTSGQETQYF	TGTGCCAGTACGGACTCCGGGACTAGCGGTCAAGAGACCCAGTACTTC
few	TRBV29-1	NA	TRBJ1-1	CSVVTGRNTEAFF	TGCAGCGTTGTTACAGGGCGGAACACTGAAGCTTTCTTT
few	TRBV6-5	NA	TRBJ1-3	CASMKWGSGNTIYF	TGTGCCAGCATGAAGTGGGGCTCTGGAAACACCATATATTTT
NA	TRBV29-1	NA	TRBJ1-1	CSAAGRVTEAFF	TGCAGCGCTGCAGGGAGGGTCACTGAAGCTTTCTTT
few	TRBV6-5	NA	TRBJ2-7	CASSYSGSGWGEQYF	TGTGCCAGCAGTTACTCGGGAAGCGGGTGGGGCGAGCAGTACTTC
few	TRBV6-5	TRBD2	TRBJ2-7	CASKPGLAGDEQYF	TGTGCCAGCAAACCCGGTCTAGCGGGAGACGAGCAGTACTTC
NA	TRBV7-2	NA	TRBJ2-1	CASSQTHNSYNEQFF	TGTGCCAGCAGCCAGACACATAACTCCTACAATGAGCAGTTCTTC
NA	TRBV7-9	TRBD1	TRBJ1-5	CASSDRTGDSNQPQHF	TGTGCCAGCAGCGATAGGACAGGGGATAGCAATCAGCCCCAGCATTTT
NA	TRBV5-4	TRBD1	TRBJ1-5	CASSKGQHEPQHF	TGTGCCAGCAGTAAGGGACAGCACGAACCCCAGCATTTT
NA	TRBV29-1	NA	TRBJ2-5	CSVEKGWTPETQYF	TGCAGCGTTGAAAAGGGGTGGACGCCGGAGACCCAGTACTTC
NA	TRBV4-2	NA	TRBJ1-2	CASSQGLGGVYGYTF	TGTGCCAGCAGCCAAGGTCTCGGGGGAGTCTATGGCTACACCTTC
NA	TRBV30	NA	TRBJ1-5	CAWSVGEGNQPQHF	TGTGCCTGGAGTGTTGGGGAGGGCAATCAGCCCCAGCATTTT
NA	TRBV2	TRBD2	TRBJ2-3	CASKAGSTDTQYF	TGTGCCAGCAAAGCGGGGAGCACAGATACGCAGTATTTT
NA	TRBV7-2	NA	TRBJ1-2	CASSLGGSQGYGYTF	TGTGCCAGCAGCTTAGGGGGGAGCCAAGGCTATGGCTACACCTTC
few	TRBV27	TRBD1	TRBJ2-7	CASSLIRGPREQYF	TGTGCCAGCAGTTTAATCAGGGGGCCCAGAGAGCAGTACTTC
NA	TRBV29-1	NA	TRBJ1-5	CSVVLGLDQPQHF	TGCAGCGTTGTTCTGGGGCTGGATCAGCCCCAGCATTTT
NA	TRBV27	NA	TRBJ2-3	CASSTQGTSRSTDTQYF	TGTGCCAGCAGTACCCAGGGAACTAGCAGAAGCACAGATACGCAGTATTTT
few	TRBV4-1	TRBD1	TRBJ2-3	CASSQSGQGADTQYF	TGCGCCAGCAGCCAGTCAGGACAGGGAGCAGATACGCAGTATTTT
few	TRBV18	NA	TRBJ2-5	CASSARETQYF	TGTGCCAGCTCCGCACGAGAGACCCAGTACTTC
NA	TRBV4-1	NA	TRBJ1-3	CASSPLPSSGNTIYF	TGCGCCAGCAGCCCACTACCAAGCTCTGGAAACACCATATATTTT
NA	TRBV7-3	TRBD2	TRBJ2-1	CASSPPGLAGINEQFF	TGTGCCAGCAGCCCCCCCGGACTAGCGGGAATAAATGAGCAGTTCTTC
NA	TRBV7-2	TRBD2	TRBJ2-7	CASSLRLAGAEQYF	TGTGCCAGCAGCTTAAGACTAGCGGGAGCCGAGCAGTACTTC
NA	TRBV29-1	TRBD1	TRBJ2-1	CSVGAQGQGSYNEQFF	TGCAGCGTGGGGGCCCAGGGACAGGGTTCCTACAATGAGCAGTTCTTC
NA	TRBV4-3	TRBD2	TRBJ2-7	CASSQGEGGYEQYF	TGCGCCAGCAGCCAAGGGGAGGGAGGCTACGAGCAGTACTTC
NA	TRBV6-1	NA	TRBJ2-5	CASSLRTEYQETQYF	TGTGCCAGCAGTCTTAGGACGGAGTACCAAGAGACCCAGTACTTC